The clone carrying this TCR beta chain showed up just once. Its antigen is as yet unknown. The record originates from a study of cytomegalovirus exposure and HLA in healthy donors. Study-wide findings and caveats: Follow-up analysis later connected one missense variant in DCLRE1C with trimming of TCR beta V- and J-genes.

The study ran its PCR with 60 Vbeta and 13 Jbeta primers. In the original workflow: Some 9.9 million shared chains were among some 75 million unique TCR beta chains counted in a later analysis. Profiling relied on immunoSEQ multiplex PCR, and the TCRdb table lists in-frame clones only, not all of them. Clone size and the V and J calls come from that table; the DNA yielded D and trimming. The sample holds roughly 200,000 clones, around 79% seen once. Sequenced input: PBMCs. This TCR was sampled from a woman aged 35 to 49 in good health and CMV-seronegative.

This chain's CDR3 is CSVLFPGQGGVTEAFF. In nucleotides, the CDR3 is TGCAGCGTGTTATTCCCGGGACAGGGAGGGGTAACTGAAGCTTTCTTT. V usage is TRBV29-1 and J usage is TRBJ1-1, with 9 bases matching TRBD1. The CDR3 consists of 16 residues. The germline CDR1 and CDR2 sequences are SQVTM and ANQGSEA. The J segment lost 5 bases and the V segment lost 6 bases, leaving 16 bases of the junction unmatched. Drawing the rest from reference TRBV29-1 and TRBJ1-1, the complete variable domain is SAVISQKPSRDICQRGTSLTIQCQVDSQVTMMFWYRQQPGQSLTLIATANQGSEATYESGFVIDKFPISRPNLTFSTLTVSNMSPEDSSIYLCSVLFPGQGGVTEAFFGQGTRLTVV.